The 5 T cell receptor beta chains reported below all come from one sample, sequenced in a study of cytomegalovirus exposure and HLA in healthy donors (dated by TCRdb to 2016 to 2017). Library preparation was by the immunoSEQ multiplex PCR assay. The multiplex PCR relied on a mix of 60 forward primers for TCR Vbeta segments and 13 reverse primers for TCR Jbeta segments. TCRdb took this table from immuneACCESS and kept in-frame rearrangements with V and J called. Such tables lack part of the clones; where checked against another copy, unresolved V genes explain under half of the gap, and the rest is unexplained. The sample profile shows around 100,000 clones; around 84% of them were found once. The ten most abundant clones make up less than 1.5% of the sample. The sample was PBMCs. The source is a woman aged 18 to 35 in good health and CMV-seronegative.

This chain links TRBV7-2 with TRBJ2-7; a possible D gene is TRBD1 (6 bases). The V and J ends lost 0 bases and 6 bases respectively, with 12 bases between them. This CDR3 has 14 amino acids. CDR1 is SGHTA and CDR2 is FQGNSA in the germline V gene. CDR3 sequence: CASSLARQVGEQYF. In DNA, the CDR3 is TGTGCCAGCAGCTTAGCCCGACAGGTTGGCGAGCAGTACTTC.

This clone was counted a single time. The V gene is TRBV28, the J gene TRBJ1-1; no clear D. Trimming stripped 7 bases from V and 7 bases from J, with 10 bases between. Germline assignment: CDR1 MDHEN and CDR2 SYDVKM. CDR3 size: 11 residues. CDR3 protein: CASKLNLEAFF. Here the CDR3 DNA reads TGTGCCAGCAAACTTAACCTTGAAGCTTTCTTT.

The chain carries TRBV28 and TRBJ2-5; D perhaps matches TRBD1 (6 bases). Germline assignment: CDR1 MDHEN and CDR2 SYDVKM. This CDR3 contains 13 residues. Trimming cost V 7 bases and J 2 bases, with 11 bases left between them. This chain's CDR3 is CASTGVWQETQYF. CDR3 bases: TGTGCCAGCACAGGGGTTTGGCAAGAGACCCAGTACTTC. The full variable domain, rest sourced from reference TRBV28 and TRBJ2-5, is DVKVTQSSRYLVKRTGEKVFLECVQDMDHENMFWYRQDPGLGLRLIYFSYDVKMKEKGDIPEGYSVSREKKERFSLILESASTNQTSMYLCASTGVWQETQYFGPGTRLLVL.

The CDR3, as DNA: TGTGCCAGTAGTATGAACAGGGGTACTAATGAAAAACTGTTTTTT. Its protein is CASSMNRGTNEKLFF. V gene TRBV19 combines with J gene TRBJ1-4; the match to TRBD1 covers 7 bases. Trimming removed 3 bases from V and 2 bases from J; junction bases left unmatched: 3. This CDR3 spans 15 amino acids. The germline gives CDR1 LNHDA, CDR2 SQIVND (reference sequence).

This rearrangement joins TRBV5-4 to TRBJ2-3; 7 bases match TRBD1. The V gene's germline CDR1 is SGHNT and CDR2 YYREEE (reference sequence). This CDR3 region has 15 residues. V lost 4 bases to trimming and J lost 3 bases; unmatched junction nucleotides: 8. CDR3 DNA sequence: TGTGCCAGCAGCGACGTGACAGGGAGAACAGATACGCAGTATTTT. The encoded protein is CASSDVTGRTDTQYF. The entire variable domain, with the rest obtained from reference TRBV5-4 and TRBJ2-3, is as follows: ETGVTQSPTHLIKTRGQQVTLRCSSQSGHNTVSWYQQALGQGPQFIFQYYREEENGRGNFPPRFSGLQFPNYSSELNVNALELDDSALYLCASSDVTGRTDTQYFGPGTRLTVL.